The 21 T cell receptor beta chains below were found in one sample sequenced in a study of B cell selection in AIRE deficiency. CD4+CD127+ cells were sorted as the conventional CD4 T cells. Using immunoSEQ multiplex PCR, the repertoire was profiled, and TCRdb retains in-frame clones only, with some absent. The table has about 25,000 clones, around 96% seen once. Sequences were obtained from CD4+CD127+ conventional T cells sorted from PBMCs. Every receptor here comes from a human donor in good health.

This chain links TRBV6-6 with TRBJ2-7; the match to TRBD2 covers 7 bases. The V and J ends lost 6 bases and 1 base, in that order; junction bases with no gene match: 9. The length of the CDR3 is 15 residues. Per the germline V gene, CDR1 is MNHNY and CDR2 is SVGAGI (reference sequence). The CDR3 region is CASRWGGLGSYEQYF. CDR3 bases: TGTGCCAGCAGGTGGGGGGGTTTAGGGTCCTACGAGCAGTACTTC.

The chain employs TRBV7-6 and TRBJ1-4, with a possible D match to TRBD1 (6 bases). CDR3 length: 14 residues. CDR1 is SGHVS, CDR2 FNYEAQ, per germline. With 5 bases removed from V and 1 base from J, the gap between germline ends came to 8 bases. DNA for the CDR3: TGTGCCAGCAGCCCGGGACAAACTAATGAAAAACTGTTTTTT. It yields the protein CASSPGQTNEKLFF. Full variable domain (outside the CDR3, taken from reference TRBV7-6 and TRBJ1-4): GAGVSQSPRYKVTKRGQDVALRCDPISGHVSLYWYRQALGQGPEFLTYFNYEAQQDKSGLPNDRFSAERPEGSISTLTIQRTEQRDSAMYRCASSPGQTNEKLFFGSGTQLSVL.

The chain has TRBV11-2 and TRBJ1-6; no reliable D call. Germline V gene lookup returns CDR1 SGHAT and CDR2 FQNNGV. This CDR3 is built from 13 residues. V was trimmed by 0 bases and J by 9 bases, leaving 6 bases between them. The CDR3, as DNA: TGTGCCAGCAGCTTAGATCGTACTTCACCCCTCCACTTT. Its protein is CASSLDRTSPLHF. The whole variable domain, remainder taken from reference TRBV11-2 and TRBJ1-6, is EAGVAQSPRYKIIEKRQSVAFWCNPISGHATLYWYQQILGQGPKLLIQFQNNGVVDDSQLPKDRFSAERLKGVDSTLKIQPAKLEDSAVYLCASSLDRTSPLHFGNGTRLTVT.

The chain carries TRBV10-2 and TRBJ1-5; 10 bases line up with TRBD1. Looked up from germline, CDR1 is WSHSY and CDR2 is SAAADI. The CDR3 contains 15 residues. V trimming: 8 bases; J trimming: 1 base; junction bases outside the gene matches: 5. CDR3 sequence reads: CASGGTGASNQPQHF. CDR3 sequence (DNA): TGCGCCAGCGGGGGGACAGGGGCGAGCAATCAGCCCCAGCATTTT.

This clone was recorded only once. The genes are TRBV27 and TRBJ2-1; 9 bases map to TRBD2. The CDR3 runs 14 residues. V lost 5 bases, J lost 5 bases, and 4 bases stayed unmatched. Germline V CDR1 and CDR2: MNHEY, SMNVEV (reference sequence). DNA of the CDR3: TGTGCCAGCAGTGGACTAGCGTCTAACAATGAGCAGTTCTTC. It is translated as CASSGLASNNEQFF.

V and J are TRBV9 and TRBJ1-2; D is ambiguous. The germline V and J ends were trimmed by 0 bases and 8 bases, with 17 bases remaining between them. CDR1 SGDLS and CDR2 YYNGEE come from the germline V gene. The CDR3 consists of 15 residues. The DNA of the CDR3 is TGTGCCAGCAGCGTAGGCTTGGTGGGAGATTTCGGCTACACCTTC. It codes for CASSVGLVGDFGYTF. The full variable domain, in which reference TRBV9 and TRBJ1-2 provide the parts outside the CDR3, is DSGVTQTPKHLITATGQRVTLRCSPRSGDLSVYWYQQSLDQGLQFLIQYYNGEERAKGNILERFSAQQFPDLHSELNLSSLELGDSALYFCASSVGLVGDFGYTFGSGTRLTVV.

The rearrangement uses TRBV10-3 and TRBJ1-1; weak D call: TRBD1 (5 bases). V gave up 4 bases and J gave up 3 bases, with 12 bases separating them. Germline CDR1 is ENHRY and CDR2 is SYGVKD. The CDR3 consists of 14 residues. The CDR3 region has the DNA TGTGCCATCAGTGCAATCCCCAGGGACACTGAAGCTTTCTTT. As protein: CAISAIPRDTEAFF.

The genes are TRBV6-1 and TRBJ1-2, with TRBD1 matching over 7 bases. Germline loops: CDR1 MNHNS, CDR2 SASEGT. The CDR3 runs to 14 residues. The trim removed 2 bases at V and 8 bases at J, leaving 8 bases unmatched. The CDR3 loop reads CASSELYRGTGYTF. CDR3 DNA sequence: TGTGCCAGCAGTGAACTTTACAGGGGAACGGGCTACACCTTC.

The chain employs TRBV19 and TRBJ1-5, with 10 positions matching TRBD1. Trimming removed 3 bases from V and 2 bases from J; junction bases left unmatched: 1. The CDR3 covers 15 residues. Per germline, CDR1 LNHDA and CDR2 SQIVND (reference sequence). This chain's CDR3 is CASSIGTGGNQPQHF. CDR3 nucleotide sequence: TGTGCCAGTAGTATCGGGACAGGGGGCAATCAGCCCCAGCATTTT.

The chain joins TRBV10-3 to TRBJ1-4; 10 bases match TRBD1. After removal of 0 bases from V and 8 bases from J, the junction contained 3 bases not matched to a gene. The V gene's germline CDR1 is ENHRY and CDR2 SYGVKD. The CDR3 length is 15 residues. CDR3 nucleotides: TGTGCCATCAGTGAGTCCGGGACAGGGGAGGAAAAACTGTTTTTT. It translates to CAISESGTGEEKLFF.

The chain uses TRBV9 and TRBJ2-7; a weak D match, TRBD1 (5 bases). The V and J ends lost 4 bases and 3 bases respectively, with 20 bases between them. This CDR3 has 16 amino acids. CDR1 and CDR2 (germline): SGDLS, YYNGEE. CDR3 loop: CASSITQVTGLYEQYF. CDR3 bases: TGTGCCAGCAGCATAACACAGGTGACCGGCCTCTACGAGCAGTACTTC.

This chain connects TRBV7-9 to TRBJ2-7, with D tentatively TRBD1 (6 bases). The CDR3 is 15 amino acids. V was pared by 4 bases and J by 0 bases, with 13 bases between. Germline CDR1 and CDR2: SEHNR and FQNEAQ (reference sequence). The CDR3 loop reads CASSSYNRASYEQYF. Here the CDR3 DNA reads TGTGCCAGCAGCTCTTATAACAGGGCCTCCTACGAGCAGTACTTC.

The chain is built from TRBV2 and TRBJ2-1; the D is unclear. The germline V gene encodes CDR1 SNHLY and CDR2 FYNNEI. CDR3 length: 11 amino acids. Trimming removed 8 bases at V and 9 bases at J, with 11 bases between. The CDR3 region is CASLSVSEQFF. As DNA, the CDR3 is TGTGCCAGCCTCTCGGTCAGTGAGCAGTTCTTC.

V is TRBV28 and J is TRBJ1-2, with D maybe TRBD1 (6 bases). Deletions cut 2 bases from V and 4 bases from J, with 11 bases between. Germline V gives CDR1 MDHEN, CDR2 SYDVKM. CDR3 length: 14 residues. The CDR3 bases are TGTGCCAGCAGTTTAGGGGGCTCTTCCTATGGCTACACCTTC. Encoded protein: CASSLGGSSYGYTF.

The gene calls are TRBV16 and TRBJ1-2; D remains ambiguous. CDR1 KGHSY and CDR2 FQNENV come from the germline V gene. V dropped 0 bases and J dropped 2 bases, with 7 bases sitting between them. CDR3 length: 14 amino acids. In DNA form, the CDR3 reads TGTGCCAGCAGCCAATCTTCCAGCAACTATGGCTACACCTTC. Its protein product is CASSQSSSNYGYTF.

This clone appeared once. CDR3 DNA sequence: TGTGCCAGCAGCTTATACGGCCTATCCTACGAGCAGTACTTC. It yields the protein CASSLYGLSYEQYF. The genes are TRBV5-4 and TRBJ2-7; D remains ambiguous. Germline values: CDR1 SGHNT, CDR2 YYREEE (reference sequence). Trimming stripped 2 bases from V and 1 base from J, with 10 bases between. CDR3 length equals 14 residues.

The chain couples TRBV12-5 to TRBJ2-3; 10 positions agree with TRBD2. The CDR3 extends over 12 amino acids. Trimming removed 5 bases from V and 14 bases from J; junction bases left unmatched: 7. The germline CDR1 and CDR2 sequences are LGHNT and FRNRAP. The CDR3, as DNA: TGTGCTAGTGGTGTGATAGCGGGGGGCCTGTATTTT. It is translated as CASGVIAGGLYF. The whole variable domain, filled in from reference TRBV12-5 and TRBJ2-3, reads DARVTQTPRHKVTEMGQEVTMRCQPILGHNTVFWYRQTMMQGLELLAYFRNRAPLDDSGMPKDRFSAEMPDATLATLKIQPSEPRDSAVYFCASGVIAGGLYFGPGTRLTVL.

The chain couples TRBV18 to TRBJ2-7; the D gene could be TRBD1 or TRBD2 (5 bases each). V was cut by 3 bases and J by 6 bases, with 21 bases left in between. This CDR3 contains 16 residues. From germline, CDR1 is KGHSH and CDR2 LQKENI. The CDR3 is CASSPGVGPQTGEQYF. As DNA, the CDR3 is TGTGCCAGCTCACCGGGGGTGGGGCCGCAAACCGGCGAGCAGTACTTC. Based on the CDR3 plus reference TRBV18 and TRBJ2-7, the full variable domain is NAGVMQNPRHLVRRRGQEARLRCSPMKGHSHVYWYRQLPEEGLKFMVYLQKENIIDESGMPKERFSAEFPKEGPSILRIQQVVRGDSAAYFCASSPGVGPQTGEQYFGPGTRLTVT.

The gene calls are TRBV9 and TRBJ1-6; 10 nucleotides match TRBD1. CDR1 SGDLS and CDR2 YYNGEE come from the germline V gene. V shed 4 bases and J 7 bases; nucleotides not matched to a gene: 8. The CDR3 spans 16 residues. CDR3: CASSRSSGQGNSPLHF. The DNA of the CDR3 is TGTGCCAGCAGCCGCTCCTCGGGACAGGGGAATTCACCCCTCCACTTT.

This clone was recorded only once. This chain connects TRBV19 to TRBJ2-5; TRBD1 matches 7 bases. The CDR3 runs 15 residues. CDR1 is LNHDA and CDR2 is SQIVND in the germline V gene (reference sequence). J lost 2 bases, V lost 6 bases, and 9 bases had no gene match. The CDR3 here is CASSNQGQQQETQYF. The CDR3 DNA reads as TGTGCCAGTAGCAATCAGGGACAGCAACAAGAGACCCAGTACTTC.

The CDR3 DNA is TGTGCCAGCTCACCACCGTCCAGAGGGGGAAACACCATATATTTT. The encoded protein is CASSPPSRGGNTIYF. The V and J genes are TRBV18 and TRBJ1-3; D is unclear. There are 15 residues in the CDR3. The V gene lost 0 bases and the J gene lost 4 bases, with 10 bases spanning the gap. Looked up from germline, CDR1 is KGHSH and CDR2 is LQKENI.